Detailed here is one T cell receptor beta chain. Between the trimmed V and J ends, which lost 6 bases and 0 bases, there was a span of 6 bases. The CDR3 runs 13 residues. Germline lookup yields CDR1 WSHSY and CDR2 SAAADI. Authors' data handling: Reference gene primer amplification yielded estimated nucleated cell counts. Using immunoSEQ multiplex PCR, the repertoire was profiled, and TCRdb retains in-frame clones only, with some absent. Clone size and V and J calls were adopted from that table, with D and trimming inferred from the DNA. The table records about 100,000 clones, more than 85% of them present only once. The data stem from a study of blood T cell repertoires in COVID-19. Overall study context: T cells, B-cell-depleted T cells, or PBMCs supplied cDNA or gDNA.

The receptor was derived from a man aged 55 to 70 with acute or convalescent COVID-19. The chain uses TRBV10-2 and TRBJ1-5; D is unclear. The sample consisted of peripheral blood. Here the CDR3 reads CASRQNSNQPQHF. The CDR3 region has the DNA TGCGCCAGCAGACAGAATAGCAATCAGCCCCAGCATTTT.